The 6 T cell receptor beta chains presented below share a single source sample, sequenced in a study of T-cell reconstitution after alpha-beta-depleted transplantation in children. A library of TCRbeta sequences, prepared with unique molecular identifiers, was generated. TCRdb fed the PCR reads into MiXCR, producing one record per CDR3 protein. The data show about 360,000 distinct CDR3 sequences, 13% seen once. This specimen consisted of PBMCs, obtained from the stem cell graft. These receptors originate from a human donor who donated a stem cell graft to a child with Fanconi anemia.

This clonotype was observed a few times. The chain couples TRBV25-1 to TRBJ2-7; 8 bases fit TRBD1. This CDR3 has 14 amino acids. J was trimmed by 6 bases and V by 5 bases; bases with no gene match: 9. Germline CDR1 and CDR2: MGHDK and SYGVNS. For the CDR3, the DNA is TGTGCCAGCAGTCCTTGGACAGGGTCTAGCGAGCAGTACTTC. It translates to CASSPWTGSSEQYF.

This clonotype was counted only a few times. This chain connects TRBV12-3 or TRBV12-4 to TRBJ2-5; possibly TRBD1 or TRBD2 for D (5 bases each). Trimming shortened V by 4 bases and J by 0 bases, and 12 bases separated the two germline ends. The CDR3 loop spans 15 amino acids. In DNA form, the CDR3 reads TGTGCCAGCAGTTGGGGCACGGGGCACCAAGAGACCCAGTACTTC. It yields the protein CASSWGTGHQETQYF.

This clonotype has only a few counts. The gene calls are TRBV9 and TRBJ1-2; D gene ambiguous. V dropped 3 bases and J dropped 4 bases, with 19 bases sitting between them. The CDR3 has 16 amino acids. Germline V gene sequence: CDR1 SGDLS, CDR2 YYNGEE. The CDR3 region is CASSAGSGQVLYGYTF. The CDR3 DNA sequence: TGTGCCAGCAGCGCGGGGTCGGGCCAGGTCCTCTATGGCTACACCTTC.

This clonotype was counted ten times or more. The J gene is TRBJ2-2, the V gene TRBV4-3, with D possibly being TRBD1 (5 bases). Between the trimmed V and J ends, which lost 7 bases and 7 bases, there was a span of 19 bases. Per the germline V gene, CDR1 is LGHNA and CDR2 is YSLEER. The CDR3 runs 15 residues. The CDR3 bases are TGCGCCAGCACCAGTTCTCAGGGTCCAGGCGGGGAGCTGTTTTTT. Its protein is CASTSSQGPGGELFF.

In this sample, this clonotype turned up a few times. This chain uses TRBV6-5 with TRBJ1-2; weak D call: TRBD1 (5 bases). The germline gives CDR1 MNHEY, CDR2 SVGAGI. V lost 5 bases to trimming and J lost 3 bases, with 13 bases between them. CDR3 size: 14 residues. The CDR3 here is CASSNLWGDYGYTF. CDR3 nucleotides: TGTGCCAGCAGTAACTTATGGGGGGACTATGGCTACACCTTC.

The gene calls are TRBV5-6 and TRBJ2-1; 12 bases line up with TRBD2. This CDR3 is 17 amino acids long. V lost 4 bases, J lost 1 base, and 6 bases stayed unmatched. CDR1 is SGHDT and CDR2 is YYEEEE in the germline V gene. The CDR3 sequence: CASSPSGGAQSYNEQFF. For the CDR3, the DNA is TGTGCCAGCAGCCCTAGCGGGGGGGCCCAGTCCTACAATGAGCAGTTCTTC.